This T cell receptor (beta chain) is drawn from a study of sequential checkpoint blockade in melanoma. Treatment indicated: randomized to nivolumab then ipilimumab (arm A) or the reverse (arm B). DNA-damaging chemotherapy had not been given to any patient beforehand. Assay used: immunoSEQ multiplex PCR; TCRdb lists only in-frame clones, some missing. The sample yields about 13,000 clones, about 21% seen once. This CDR3 spans 12 amino acids. Germline V gene lookup returns CDR1 SGDLS and CDR2 YYNGEE. The V end was cut by 3 bases, the J end by 5 bases, with 8 bases between. General study results and limits: T-cell fraction and clonality followed PD-L1 and CD8+ counts, not mutational load.

This clone turned up a few times. Its specificity is unknown. The origin of this receptor is a human donor with melanoma. The sample was tumor tissue (inferred from file names), taken from a patient given nivolumab and ipilimumab in sequence. This chain joins TRBV9 and TRBJ2-5; no definite D call. The CDR3 is CASSGGGETQYF. In DNA form, the CDR3 reads TGTGCCAGCAGCGGGGGTGGTGAGACCCAGTACTTC.